Given below is one TCR beta chain in context. Its target is unknown. This sample was included in a study of a mutant IDH1 vaccine in newly diagnosed glioma. The CDR3 sequence is 14 residues long. The germline gives CDR1 MNHNS, CDR2 SASEGT. V was pared by 1 base and J by 2 bases, with 9 bases between. Data came from immunoSEQ multiplex PCR; TCRdb stores just in-frame clones and leaves some out. The sample has roughly 74,000 clones, 85% to 90% seen once. Time point in this sample: week 23, last vaccination. Each dose of the vaccine consisted of 300 ug of mutant IDH1 20-mer peptide, with topical imiquimod.

The receptor was isolated from a woman aged 45-60 years with glioma. The input for sequencing was PBMCs, taken from a glioma patient whose treatment included an IDH1 peptide vaccine. The J gene is TRBJ2-7, the V gene TRBV6-1; D gene ambiguous. CDR3 sequence (DNA): TGTGCCAGCAGTGAAGTCGGTAGTCCCTACGAGCAGTACTTC. Its protein is CASSEVGSPYEQYF.